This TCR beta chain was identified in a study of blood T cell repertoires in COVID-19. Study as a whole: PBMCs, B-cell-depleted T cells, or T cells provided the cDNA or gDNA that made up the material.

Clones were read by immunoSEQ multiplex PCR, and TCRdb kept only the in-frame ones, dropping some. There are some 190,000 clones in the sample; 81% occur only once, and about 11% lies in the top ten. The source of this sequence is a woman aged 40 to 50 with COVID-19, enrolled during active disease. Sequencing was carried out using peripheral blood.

The DNA for the CDR3 is TGTGCCAGCAGCCTTGGGGGACTAGGGGAGCAGTACGTC. Translation gives CASSLGGLGEQYV. The chain combines TRBV12-3 or TRBV12-4 with TRBJ2-7; the match to TRBD2 covers 8 bases. The CDR3 has 13 amino acids. Unmatched junction bases numbered 8, after V lost 6 bases and J lost 7 bases.